The T cell receptor (beta chain) described here comes from a study of shared clonotypes between healthy human individuals (TCRdb year 2020). Turning to the overall study: The cohort included a few men and a couple of women between 18 and 49 years of age. For each donor, three plates each were used for CD4 naive and CD4 memory, two plates were used for CD8 naive, and one plate was used for CD8 memory. The study deeply sequenced blood TCR repertoires of several healthy adults to estimate repertoire size and the extent of clonotype sharing between individuals. Libraries were prepared and TCR repertoires were sequenced by different laboratories using diverse techniques, in order to increase sequencing depth and limit assay-specific biases. Each donor's leukapheresis produced roughly between roughly 0.85 and 10 billion PBMCs.

Comment on this clone: The clone's antigen remains unknown. No much larger clone is present one base from it, and per-base qualities are unavailable.

Germline trimming: 2 bases from V, 4 bases from J; junction bases outside gene matches: 2. The cysteine opens and the phenylalanine closes a CDR3 of 15 amino acids. Solely the CDR3 DNA is kept, with 45 bases framed from the first base. In the germline V gene, CDR1 corresponds to MDHEN and CDR2 to SYDVKM. Using the deep immunoSEQ assay, multiplex PCR amplified TCR CDR3 regions from genomic DNA. For each cell subset, the extracted genomic DNA was distributed evenly across all wells of several immunoSEQ 96-well plates, and each plate served as one replicate. For sorted subsets, about 210 ng of genomic DNA, equivalent to roughly 30,000 T cell genomes, went into each replicate PCR. The purified libraries were quantified using a Qubit 3.0 fluorometer, sized with a Bioanalyzer 2100, and then quantified again using the KAPA Library Quantification kit. Each immunoSEQ 96-well plate was sequenced on its own single-read 150-cycle Illumina NextSeq 550 flow cell. In the source study's methods: Because only junctional sequences without quality scores were contained in the immunoSEQ output, filtering matching that applied to full-length reads could not be performed. To assign V/J genes and CDR3, sequences were annotated against IMGT germline references using PyIR, a Python wrapper for IgBLAST v1.9. Reads were filtered out if the reads had weak V/J assignments (E-value above 1e-6), no CDR3, stop codons, out-of-frame junctions, or ambiguous translated residues. A V3J clonotype was defined by an identical inferred V gene, J gene, and CDR3 amino acid sequence. Percentage overlap between repertoires was computed as shared unique clonotypes divided by the size of the smaller repertoire. Repertoire richness was assessed with RTK rarefaction, the Chao1 estimator, and Recon v2.1 estimates of unobserved clonotypes. For all TCRbeta clonotypes obtained by the gDNA method from four donors, generation probabilities were computed with OLGA. The table comes from immuneACCESS by way of TCRdb, which keeps in-frame sequences with V and J called. Part of the clones is missing from these tables; in studies checked, under half for an unresolved V gene and the rest for unknown reasons. D and trimming come from the DNA, and the V and J calls and clone size come from that table. The table for this sample lists over 850,000 clones; approximately 78% of them were counted only once. The ten largest clones take up roughly 0.65% of the sample.

Healthy HIV-negative adults with no recently reported acute infections or vaccinations were included as donors. Every donor was a Caucasian adult living in Nashville, Tennessee, USA. CD4+ T cells were enriched by magnetic negative selection; naive cells were then positively selected on CD45RA, and the negative fraction formed the memory subset. Blood was collected by leukapheresis, and PBMCs were isolated by Ficoll-Histopaque density gradient centrifugation and then cryopreserved in liquid nitrogen vapor phase. Analytical flow cytometry was used to check the purity and quantity of every magnetically sorted T cell population. Genomic DNA was isolated from each sorted fraction and quantified by UV absorbance on a Nanodrop 2000c. Here is what the overall study found, with its caveats: Based on pairwise subsampling, the degree of clonotype sharing among donors was expected to be affected by sequencing depth. Across a handful of donors, 4.5% to 6.5% of naive CD4, roughly 3.5% of naive CD8, about 2.3% of memory CD4, and roughly 0.41% of memory CD8 clonotypes were shared. The genetic and exposure-history diversity represented was limited by the small number of donors. Compared with non-shared clonotypes, clonotypes shared by all four sorted-subset donors had higher generation probabilities. Sampling was restricted to blood, and TCR repertoires in tissue are likely to differ from TCR repertoires in blood. Larger estimated clonotype richness was generally found for naive subsets than for memory subsets. Incomplete sequencing was indicated by rarefaction of sorted-subset datasets, despite the large sequencing depth.

Material: memory CD4+ T cells from PBMCs. The cell subset or site label on this specimen signifies: CD45RA-negative fraction. This TCR was sampled from a man aged 18 to 35 in good health. Some clones in this sample may be carry-over from other donors' samples. In this chain, TRBV28 is recombined with TRBJ2-3; TRBD1 aligns with 11 central bases. The nucleotide sequence reads TGTGCCAGCAGTTTACGGACAGGGGGCGCAGATACGCAGTATTTT. Translation gives CASSLRTGGADTQYF. Reference TRBV28 and TRBJ2-3 genes cover what lies past the CDR3, so the full variable domain is DVKVTQSSRYLVKRTGEKVFLECVQDMDHENMFWYRQDPGLGLRLIYFSYDVKMKEKGDIPEGYSVSREKKERFSLILESASTNQTSMYLCASSLRTGGADTQYFGPGTRLTVL.